The text below deals with one TCR beta chain. Its antigen is as yet unknown. Investigators profiled TCR beta VDJ and CDR3 from genomic DNA template. TCRdb fed the reads into MiXCR, producing one record per CDR3 protein. Of under 500,000 distinct CDR3 sequences in the sample, around 32% were seen once. For sequencing, patients were chosen who had shown expansion of CD8+CD57+ cells by flow cytometry. The patients all had a severe acquired aplastic anemia diagnosis. Trimming cost V 0 bases and J 3 bases, with 8 bases left between them. This CDR3 is 14 amino acids long. Looked up from germline, CDR1 is SGHTA and CDR2 is FQGNSA. The entry originates in a study of CD8+CD57+ T cells in acquired aplastic anemia. At the level of the study: The average for DNA from sorted CD4+ and CD8+ cells was 3.2 ug. Study-wide results and limits: About 29 sequences, all CD8+ CDR3, were shared between patients and controls. Researchers reported that CD8+ Simpson's diversity was not significantly different in patients versus controls.

Sequenced: sorted CD4+, CD8+, or CD8+CD57+ T cells (not recorded which) from PBMCs. This receptor was taken from a human donor with aplastic anemia. The chain carries TRBV7-2 and TRBJ1-1; tentative D call: TRBD1 (5 bases). The CDR3 sequence is CASSLARGDTEAFF. In DNA, the CDR3 is TGTGCCAGCAGCTTAGCGCGGGGGGACACTGAAGCTTTCTTT.